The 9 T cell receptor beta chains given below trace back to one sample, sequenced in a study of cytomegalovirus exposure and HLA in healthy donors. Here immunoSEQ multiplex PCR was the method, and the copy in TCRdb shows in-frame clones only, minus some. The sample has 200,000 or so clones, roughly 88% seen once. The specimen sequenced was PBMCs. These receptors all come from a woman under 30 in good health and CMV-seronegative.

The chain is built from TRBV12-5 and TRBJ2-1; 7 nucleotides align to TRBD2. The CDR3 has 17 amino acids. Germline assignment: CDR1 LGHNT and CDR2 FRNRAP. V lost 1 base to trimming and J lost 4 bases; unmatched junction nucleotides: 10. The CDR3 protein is CASGLGPVWGGYNEQFF. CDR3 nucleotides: TGTGCTAGTGGTTTGGGCCCCGTTTGGGGAGGGTACAATGAGCAGTTCTTC.

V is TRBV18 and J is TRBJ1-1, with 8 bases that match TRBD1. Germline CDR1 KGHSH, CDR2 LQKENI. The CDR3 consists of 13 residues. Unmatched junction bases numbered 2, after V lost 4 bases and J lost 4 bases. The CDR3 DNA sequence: TGTGCCAGCTCACAGGGGACAGGCACTGAAGCTTTCTTT. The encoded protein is CASSQGTGTEAFF.

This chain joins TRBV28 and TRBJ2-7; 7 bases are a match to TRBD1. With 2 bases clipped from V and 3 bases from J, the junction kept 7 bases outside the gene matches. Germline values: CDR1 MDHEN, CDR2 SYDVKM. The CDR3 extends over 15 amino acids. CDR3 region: CASSLPMGQHYEQYF. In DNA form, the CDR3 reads TGTGCCAGCAGTTTACCCATGGGACAGCACTACGAGCAGTACTTC.

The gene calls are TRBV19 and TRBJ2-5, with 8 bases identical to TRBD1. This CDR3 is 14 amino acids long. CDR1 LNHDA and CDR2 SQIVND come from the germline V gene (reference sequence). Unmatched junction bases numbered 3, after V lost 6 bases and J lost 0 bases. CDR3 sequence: CASSWDRYQETQYF. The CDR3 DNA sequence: TGTGCCAGTAGCTGGGACAGGTACCAAGAGACCCAGTACTTC.

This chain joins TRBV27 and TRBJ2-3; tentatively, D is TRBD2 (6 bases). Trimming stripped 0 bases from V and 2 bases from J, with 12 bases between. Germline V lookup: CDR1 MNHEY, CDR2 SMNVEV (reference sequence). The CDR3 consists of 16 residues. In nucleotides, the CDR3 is TGTGCCAGCAGTTTATCTAGCGGCCTACCCACAGATACGCAGTATTTT. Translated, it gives CASSLSSGLPTDTQYF.

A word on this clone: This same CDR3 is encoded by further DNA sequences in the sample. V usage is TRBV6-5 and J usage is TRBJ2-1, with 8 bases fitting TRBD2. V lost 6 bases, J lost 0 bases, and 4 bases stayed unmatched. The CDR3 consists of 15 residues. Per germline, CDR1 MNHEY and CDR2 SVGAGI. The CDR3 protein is CASSLTSGSYNEQFF. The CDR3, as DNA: TGTGCCAGCAGCCTAACTAGCGGCTCCTACAATGAGCAGTTCTTC.

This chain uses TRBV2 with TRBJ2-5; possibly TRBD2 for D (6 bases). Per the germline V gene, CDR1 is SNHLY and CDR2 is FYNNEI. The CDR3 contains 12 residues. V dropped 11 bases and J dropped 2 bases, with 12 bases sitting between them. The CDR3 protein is CAGGLFQETQYF. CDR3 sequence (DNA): TGTGCCGGGGGACTTTTTCAAGAGACCCAGTACTTC.

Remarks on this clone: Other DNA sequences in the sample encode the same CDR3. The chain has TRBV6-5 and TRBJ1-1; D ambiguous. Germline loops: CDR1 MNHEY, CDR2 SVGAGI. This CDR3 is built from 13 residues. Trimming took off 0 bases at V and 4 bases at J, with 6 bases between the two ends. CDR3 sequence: CASSYSRATEAFF. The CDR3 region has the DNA TGTGCCAGCAGTTACTCGAGGGCCACTGAAGCTTTCTTT.

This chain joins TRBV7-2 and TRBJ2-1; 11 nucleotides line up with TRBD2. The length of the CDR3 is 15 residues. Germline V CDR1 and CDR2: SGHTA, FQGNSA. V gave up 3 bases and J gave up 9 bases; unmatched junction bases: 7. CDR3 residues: CASSLIAGGPAEQFF. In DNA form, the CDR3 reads TGTGCCAGCAGCTTGATAGCGGGAGGGCCCGCTGAGCAGTTCTTC.